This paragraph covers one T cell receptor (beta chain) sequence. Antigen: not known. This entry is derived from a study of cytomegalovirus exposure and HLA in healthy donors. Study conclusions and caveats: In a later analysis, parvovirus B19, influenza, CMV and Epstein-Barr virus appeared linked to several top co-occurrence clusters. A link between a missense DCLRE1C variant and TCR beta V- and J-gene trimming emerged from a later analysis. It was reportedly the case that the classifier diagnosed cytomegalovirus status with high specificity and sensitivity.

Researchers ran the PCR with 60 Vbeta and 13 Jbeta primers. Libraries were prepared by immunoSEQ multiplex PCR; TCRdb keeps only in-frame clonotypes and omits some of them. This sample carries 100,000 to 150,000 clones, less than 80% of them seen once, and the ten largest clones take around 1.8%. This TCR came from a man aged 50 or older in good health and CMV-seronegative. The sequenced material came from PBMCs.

CDR3 nucleotides: TGCGCCAGCAGCCAAGAAATCAGCGGGGCCAGTACGCAGTATTTT. This codes for CASSQEISGASTQYF. The chain links TRBV4-1 to TRBJ2-3, with TRBD2 matching 7 bases. The CDR3 covers 15 residues. V was pared by 0 bases and J by 8 bases, with 8 bases of the junction left unmatched. Germline loops: CDR1 MGHRA, CDR2 YSYEKL.